This T cell receptor beta chain originates from a study of blood T cell repertoires in COVID-19. Study as a whole: Sample material is recorded as cDNA or gDNA derived from T cells, B-cell-depleted T cells, or PBMCs.

The data were produced by immunoSEQ multiplex PCR, yet TCRdb's version contains in-frame clones alone and is incomplete. The sample lists 250,000 to 300,000 clones, over 75% occurring once. This CDR3 contains 16 residues. Trimming at V came to 0 bases and at J to 4 bases, leaving 6 bases not matched to a gene. From germline, CDR1 is MNHEY and CDR2 SVGEGT. V usage is TRBV6-2 or TRBV6-3 and J usage is TRBJ1-2; TRBD1 agrees at 9 bases. The sample consisted of peripheral blood. This receptor was obtained from a woman aged 70-85 years with COVID-19, enrolled during active disease. The CDR3 loop reads CASSYSHRGRFYGYTF. The DNA of the CDR3 is TGTGCCAGCAGTTACTCCCACAGGGGGCGCTTCTATGGCTACACCTTC.